What follows are 15 T cell receptor beta chains derived from one specimen sequenced in a study of blood T cell repertoires in COVID-19. Profiled with immunoSEQ multiplex PCR; TCRdb holds only in-frame clones, not every one. The sample has about 240,000 clones, 80% to 85% seen once. Sequenced input: peripheral blood. Receptors were obtained from a woman aged 55-75 years with active or convalescent COVID-19.

The gene calls are TRBV11-2 and TRBJ1-3; maybe TRBD1 (6 bases). Trimming removed 1 base from V and 2 bases from J, with 9 bases in between. The CDR3 is made up of 15 amino acids. Germline V lookup: CDR1 SGHAT, CDR2 FQNNGV. CDR3 sequence (DNA): TGTGCCAGCAGCTTAGGTCCAGGGGCTGGAAACACCATATATTTT. It is translated as CASSLGPGAGNTIYF. The full variable domain, in which reference TRBV11-2 and TRBJ1-3 provide the parts outside the CDR3, is EAGVAQSPRYKIIEKRQSVAFWCNPISGHATLYWYQQILGQGPKLLIQFQNNGVVDDSQLPKDRFSAERLKGVDSTLKIQPAKLEDSAVYLCASSLGPGAGNTIYFGEGSWLTVV.

The rearrangement uses TRBV27 and TRBJ2-3, with 12 positions matching TRBD2. Unmatched junction bases numbered 6, after V lost 0 bases and J lost 5 bases. Germline CDR1 and CDR2: MNHEY and SMNVEV (reference sequence). The CDR3 covers 17 residues. The CDR3 bases are TGTGCCAGCAGTTTATCGGCTAGCGGGGGGGCCATAGATACGCAGTATTTT. It is translated as CASSLSASGGAIDTQYF.

V usage is TRBV5-1 and J usage is TRBJ1-1, with 7 bases matching TRBD1. Germline CDR1 SGHRS, CDR2 YFSETQ. This CDR3 is built from 17 residues. V gave up 0 bases and J gave up 0 bases; unmatched junction bases: 8. CDR3 DNA sequence: TGCGCCAGCAGCTTGGAGCAGGGGGAGAACATGAACACTGAAGCTTTCTTT. Translating it yields CASSLEQGENMNTEAFF.

V usage is TRBV2 and J usage is TRBJ1-2; TRBD1 is a possible D gene (6 bases). This CDR3 comprises 18 residues. V lost 3 bases and J 4 bases, leaving 24 bases between the germline ends. Per germline, CDR1 SNHLY and CDR2 FYNNEI. CDR3 amino acids: CASSEVGTTNPISYGYTF. The DNA of the CDR3 is TGTGCCAGCAGTGAGGTTGGGACAACTAACCCCATTAGCTATGGCTACACCTTC.

The rearrangement joins TRBV4-1 to TRBJ2-3, with 8 bases identical to TRBD1. The CDR3 extends over 14 amino acids. J lost 3 bases, V lost 6 bases, and 5 bases had no gene match. The germline V gene has CDR1 MGHRA and CDR2 YSYEKL. The CDR3 DNA reads TGCGCCAGCAGGGCAGGGGGCGCGACAGATACGCAGTATTTT. It is translated as CASRAGGATDTQYF.

Only a few counts were recorded for this clone. This chain connects TRBV7-9 to TRBJ1-2; TRBD1 is a possible D gene (6 bases). The CDR3 extends over 16 amino acids. V lost 1 base to trimming and J lost 3 bases, with 15 bases between them. Germline lookup yields CDR1 SEHNR and CDR2 FQNEAQ (reference sequence). CDR3 DNA: TGTGCCAGCAGCTTAGTGAGGGGGGGCCAACACTATGGCTACACCTTC. Translating gives CASSLVRGGQHYGYTF.

The V gene is TRBV2, the J gene TRBJ1-5; possibly TRBD1 for D (6 bases). The ends were cut back, 6 bases at V and 7 bases at J, with 13 bases in the middle. This CDR3 has 13 amino acids. Germline V lookup: CDR1 SNHLY, CDR2 FYNNEI. Written as DNA, the CDR3 is TGTGCCAGCAGCCATCCAGGGGAGCAGCCCCAGCATTTT. Residues: CASSHPGEQPQHF.

The chain carries TRBV10-3 and TRBJ2-7; unclear D gene. The length of the CDR3 is 12 residues. V lost 6 bases and J 2 bases, leaving 8 bases between the germline ends. In germline, CDR1 is ENHRY, CDR2 SYGVKD. The CDR3 protein is CAISGGAYEQYF. The DNA of the CDR3 is TGTGCCATCAGCGGCGGCGCCTACGAGCAGTACTTC.

A single count supports this clone. The chain combines TRBV6-1 with TRBJ1-1; 10 bases line up with TRBD1. J gave up 7 bases and V 0 bases, and 8 bases lay outside the gene matches. The CDR3 is 16 amino acids. Germline loops: CDR1 MNHNS, CDR2 SASEGT. This chain's CDR3 is CASSEASRQGAFEAFF. The CDR3 DNA is TGTGCCAGCAGTGAAGCCTCCCGACAGGGGGCTTTTGAAGCTTTCTTT.

The V call is TRBV6-1, the J call TRBJ1-5; D is unclear. This CDR3 is 13 amino acids long. The germline gives CDR1 MNHNS, CDR2 SASEGT. Trimming stripped 0 bases from V and 6 bases from J, with 6 bases between. The DNA of the CDR3 is TGTGCCAGCAGTGAAGCGCGAACTCAGCCCCAGCATTTT. Translation gives CASSEARTQPQHF.

This clone was seen a single time. This rearrangement joins TRBV2 to TRBJ2-1, with no clear D. Germline CDR1 SNHLY, CDR2 FYNNEI. Trimming pared 5 bases from V and 4 bases from J, leaving 6 bases between. There are 12 residues in the CDR3. CDR3: CASSPLYNEQFF. In DNA, the CDR3 is TGTGCCAGCAGTCCCTTGTACAATGAGCAGTTCTTC. Drawing the rest from reference TRBV2 and TRBJ2-1, the complete variable domain is EPEVTQTPSHQVTQMGQEVILRCVPISNHLYFYWYRQILGQKVEFLVSFYNNEISEKSEIFDDQFSVERPDGSNFTLKIRSTKLEDSAMYFCASSPLYNEQFFGPGTRLTVL.

Turning to this clone: One end of the junction does not line up with germline, which may come from a read error. The chain couples TRBV7-7 to TRBJ2-5, with no clear D. CDR1 is SSHAT, CDR2 FNYEAQ, per germline (reference sequence). CDR3 length equals 15 residues. The CDR3 protein is CASSLNQEMFETQYF. Written as DNA, the CDR3 is TGTGCTAGCAGCTTAAACCAGGAAATGTTCGAGACCCAGTACTTC.

This clone appeared once. The rearrangement links TRBV19 to TRBJ1-1; the D is unclear. There are 13 residues in the CDR3. The germline gives CDR1 LNHDA, CDR2 SQIVND (reference sequence). Trimming left V 5 bases short and J 0 bases short, with 7 bases between. The CDR3 reads CASSFQMNTEAFF. The CDR3 DNA sequence: TGTGCCAGTAGTTTCCAGATGAACACTGAAGCTTTCTTT.

The chain couples TRBV12-3 or TRBV12-4 to TRBJ2-5, with TRBD1 identical over 8 bases. V dropped 1 base and J dropped 5; count of bases not matched to a gene: 0. The CDR3 is 13 residues long. The CDR3 DNA reads TGTGCCAGCAGTTTAGGACAGGGGGAGACCCAGTACTTC. Amino acid sequence: CASSLGQGETQYF.

The rearrangement uses TRBV6-2 or TRBV6-3 and TRBJ2-7; D is perhaps TRBD2 (6 bases). Germline-derived CDR1 and CDR2 are MNHEY and SVGEGT. The V and J ends lost 4 bases and 3 bases respectively, with 19 bases between them. The CDR3 totals 16 residues. This CDR3 is CASSSPGRGSSYEQYF. DNA for the CDR3: TGTGCCAGCAGTTCCCCGGGGCGGGGCTCAAGCTACGAGCAGTACTTC.